Presented here are 25 T cell receptor beta chains from one specimen sequenced in a study of identifying expanded T cells in peripheral blood. Sequenced by immunoSEQ multiplex PCR; TCRdb stores in-frame clones only, minus some. The sample lists 70,000 to 95,000 clones; 88% were seen once. The sequencing sample was made of blood. Receptors originate from a person aged 18 to 75 in good health.

The chain links TRBV19 to TRBJ2-1; D is perhaps TRBD1 (5 bases). This CDR3 spans 16 amino acids. With 3 bases removed from V and 5 bases from J, the gap between germline ends came to 17 bases. CDR1 and CDR2 (germline): LNHDA, SQIVND (reference sequence). DNA of the CDR3: TGTGCCAGTAGTATCACTGGCAGGGCTTTACACAATGAGCAGTTCTTC. Protein sequence: CASSITGRALHNEQFF.

The genes are TRBV2 and TRBJ2-5, with TRBD1 matching 11 bases. The junction had 6 bases not matched to a gene; V was cut back by 5 bases and J by 4 bases. Germline CDR1 reads SNHLY; CDR2 reads FYNNEI. This CDR3 is built from 15 residues. The CDR3 sequence is CASSPGTGGGETQYF. The CDR3 DNA reads as TGTGCCAGCAGTCCCGGGACAGGGGGAGGAGAGACCCAGTACTTC.

The V and J genes are TRBV11-2 and TRBJ1-1, with D possibly TRBD1 on 5 matching bases. The CDR3 has 13 amino acids. Germline CDR1 reads SGHAT; CDR2 reads FQNNGV. Trimming left V 2 bases short and J 11 bases short, with 15 bases between. CDR3 region: CASSLYPKRQAFF. In DNA, the CDR3 is TGTGCCAGCAGCTTATATCCAAAACGACAGGCTTTCTTT. The full variable domain, in which reference TRBV11-2 and TRBJ1-1 provide the parts outside the CDR3, is EAGVAQSPRYKIIEKRQSVAFWCNPISGHATLYWYQQILGQGPKLLIQFQNNGVVDDSQLPKDRFSAERLKGVDSTLKIQPAKLEDSAVYLCASSLYPKRQAFFGQGTRLTVV.

The chain combines TRBV29-1 with TRBJ1-3, with D hard to call. Trimming took off 3 bases at V and 0 bases at J, with 9 bases between the two ends. Germline V gives CDR1 SQVTM, CDR2 ANQGSEA. The CDR3 contains 14 residues. Written as DNA, the CDR3 is TGCAGCGTTGAGTTGACGGGCTCTGGAAACACCATATATTTT. Its translation: CSVELTGSGNTIYF. The whole variable domain, remainder taken from reference TRBV29-1 and TRBJ1-3, is SAVISQKPSRDICQRGTSLTIQCQVDSQVTMMFWYRQQPGQSLTLIATANQGSEATYESGFVIDKFPISRPNLTFSTLTVSNMSPEDSSIYLCSVELTGSGNTIYFGEGSWLTVV.

The sample holds one count of this clone. The chain employs TRBV6-5 and TRBJ2-3; D gene ambiguous. V lost 2 bases and J 4 bases, leaving 7 bases between the germline ends. The length of the CDR3 is 13 residues. Germline CDR1 reads MNHEY; CDR2 reads SVGAGI. DNA of the CDR3: TGTGCCAGCAGTTACGGTTCCGCAGATACGCAGTATTTT. This encodes CASSYGSADTQYF.

The chain carries TRBV13 and TRBJ1-1; D may be TRBD1 (6 bases). Germline CDR1 and CDR2: PRHDT and FYEKMQ (reference sequence). V lost 4 bases and J 2 bases, leaving 11 bases between the germline ends. There are 14 residues in the CDR3. CDR3 region: CASSSQGSNTEAFF. CDR3 sequence (DNA): TGTGCCAGCAGCTCCCAGGGGTCTAACACTGAAGCTTTCTTT.

The chain carries TRBV5-1 and TRBJ1-1, with D possibly TRBD1 on 6 matching bases. V lost 5 bases, J lost 0 bases, and 17 bases lay in between. This CDR3 contains 16 residues. The germline V gene encodes CDR1 SGHRS and CDR2 YFSETQ. For the CDR3, the DNA is TGCGCCAGCAGTACAAGTGGGGGGGACATGAACACTGAAGCTTTCTTT. Translated, it gives CASSTSGGDMNTEAFF.

The genes are TRBV6-1 and TRBJ2-2; unclear D gene. The length of the CDR3 is 13 residues. Trimming shortened V by 8 bases and J by 6 bases, and 13 bases separated the two germline ends. CDR1 is MNHNS, CDR2 SASEGT, per germline. Here the CDR3 DNA reads TGTGCCAGCGTCCCTACCTTGTCCGGGGAGCTGTTTTTT. Translation: CASVPTLSGELFF.

This chain joins TRBV7-2 and TRBJ1-2, with unresolved D. The germline V and J ends were trimmed by 2 bases and 4 bases, with 11 bases remaining between them. The CDR3 consists of 14 residues. Germline CDR1 is SGHTA and CDR2 is FQGNSA. The CDR3 is CASSLSFRSYGYTF. The CDR3 DNA follows: TGTGCCAGCAGCTTAAGCTTCAGATCCTATGGCTACACCTTC.

Here the CDR3 DNA reads TGTGCCAGCAGCTTAGGCATCGGGGGTTTGGGGGATACGCAGTATTTT. This gives the protein CASSLGIGGLGDTQYF. V is TRBV5-6 and J is TRBJ2-3; D may be TRBD2 (6 bases). The germline V and J ends were trimmed by 2 bases and 6 bases, with 19 bases remaining between them. Germline CDR1 and CDR2: SGHDT and YYEEEE. This CDR3 has 16 amino acids.

This chain connects TRBV5-4 to TRBJ2-7; perhaps D is TRBD1 or TRBD2 (5 bases each). The length of the CDR3 is 15 residues. Germline values: CDR1 SGHNT, CDR2 YYREEE (reference sequence). V was shortened by 4 bases and J by 2 bases, with 16 bases between the two germline ends. This CDR3 is CASSPAGVGPYEQYF. DNA for the CDR3: TGTGCCAGCAGCCCGGCAGGAGTGGGACCCTACGAGCAGTACTTC.

V gene TRBV5-1 combines with J gene TRBJ1-3; D remains unclear. V gave up 0 bases and J gave up 1 base, with 11 bases separating them. Germline V gene lookup returns CDR1 SGHRS and CDR2 YFSETQ. The CDR3 sequence is 16 residues long. In nucleotides, the CDR3 is TGCGCCAGCAGCTTGGTTTCCCCCTCTTCTGGAAACACCATATATTTT. Its protein product is CASSLVSPSSGNTIYF.

The chain couples TRBV9 to TRBJ1-1; TRBD1 aligns across 10 bases. Germline-derived CDR1 and CDR2 are SGDLS and YYNGEE. CDR3 size: 14 residues. V dropped 3 bases and J dropped 5; count of bases not matched to a gene: 4. CDR3 residues: CASSGDRGWTEAFF. CDR3 DNA: TGTGCCAGCAGCGGGGACAGGGGATGGACTGAAGCTTTCTTT.

The chain joins TRBV29-1 to TRBJ2-1; 8 bases match TRBD1. With V trimmed by 7 bases and J by 10 bases, 24 bases remained unmatched. The CDR3 runs 17 residues. The germline V gene encodes CDR1 SQVTM and CDR2 ANQGSEA. The CDR3 reads CSADPPWRDRRGFEQFF. CDR3 nucleotides: TGCAGCGCAGATCCTCCTTGGCGGGACAGGAGGGGTTTCGAGCAGTTCTTC.

This chain connects TRBV27 to TRBJ1-2, with no clear D. V gave up 3 bases and J gave up 6 bases, with 11 bases separating them. This CDR3 contains 13 residues. In germline, CDR1 is MNHEY, CDR2 SMNVEV (reference sequence). CDR3 amino acids: CASSFSRGNGYTF. The CDR3 region has the DNA TGTGCCAGCAGTTTTTCCAGAGGCAATGGCTACACCTTC.

The chain joins TRBV7-2 to TRBJ1-3; D unresolved. The germline CDR1 and CDR2 sequences are SGHTA and FQGNSA. The ends were cut back, 2 bases at V and 0 bases at J, with 5 bases in the middle. The CDR3 sequence is 14 residues long. As DNA, the CDR3 is TGTGCCAGCAGCTTACAGGTCTCTGGAAACACCATATATTTT. This gives the protein CASSLQVSGNTIYF.

The V and J genes are TRBV5-6 and TRBJ1-5; no firm D call. Trimming stripped 0 bases from V and 11 bases from J, with 12 bases between. Germline values: CDR1 SGHDT, CDR2 YYEEEE. The CDR3 runs 13 residues. The CDR3 bases are TGTGCCAGCAGCTTGGGTATCTCGCAGGCCCAGCATTTT. This sequence encodes CASSLGISQAQHF.

The chain recombines TRBV30 with TRBJ2-5; 11 positions match TRBD2. Germline V gene lookup returns CDR1 GTSNPN and CDR2 SVGIG (reference sequence). The V gene end was trimmed by 1 base and the J gene end by 5 bases; junction bases not matched to a gene: 3. The CDR3 is 14 residues long. Written as DNA, the CDR3 is TGTGCCTGGAGTGGTCTAGCGGGAGGTGAGACCCAGTACTTC. It translates to CAWSGLAGGETQYF.

The chain joins TRBV5-4 to TRBJ2-5; 11 bases map to TRBD2. This CDR3 has 16 residues. Looked up from germline, CDR1 is SGHNT and CDR2 is YYREEE (reference sequence). V lost 4 bases, J lost 2 bases, and 7 bases stayed unmatched. CDR3 DNA sequence: TGTGCCAGCAGCCCTAGCGGACTAGCGGGTCAAGAGACCCAGTACTTC. Translation: CASSPSGLAGQETQYF.

CDR3 bases: TGTGCCAGCAGTTTATCCATAGGGTTAGAAGAGCAGTACTTC. It specifies CASSLSIGLEEQYF. This chain connects TRBV27 to TRBJ2-7; no reliable D call. The CDR3 is 14 residues long. The V end was cut by 0 bases, the J end by 7 bases, with 13 bases between. Germline V gene data show CDR1 as MNHEY and CDR2 as SMNVEV (reference sequence).

In its sample, this clone is medium-sized. The chain uses TRBV5-1 and TRBJ2-1, with TRBD2 identical over 9 bases. This CDR3 has 15 residues. The germline V gene encodes CDR1 SGHRS and CDR2 YFSETQ. Losses at the gene ends were 0 bases for V and 9 bases for J; bases not matched to a gene: 7. The CDR3 sequence is CASSLAWREGPEQFF. DNA for the CDR3: TGCGCCAGCAGCTTGGCCTGGCGGGAGGGACCTGAGCAGTTCTTC.

This clone was seen once. The genes are TRBV5-4 and TRBJ2-3, with D uncertain. V lost 4 bases and J lost 2, with 5 bases in between. The germline V gene has CDR1 SGHNT and CDR2 YYREEE (reference sequence). The CDR3 has 12 amino acids. For the CDR3, the DNA is TGTGCCAGCAGCCTGAACACAGATACGCAGTATTTT. As protein: CASSLNTDTQYF.

The chain recombines TRBV7-9 with TRBJ1-1; TRBD1 matches at 7 bases. Germline V gene lookup returns CDR1 SEHNR and CDR2 FQNEAQ (reference sequence). The junction had 16 bases not matched to a gene; V was cut back by 5 bases and J by 1 base. CDR3 length: 18 residues. The CDR3 reads CASSRYPGGVGPNTEAFF. The CDR3 region has the DNA TGTGCCAGCAGCCGGTACCCAGGGGGAGTCGGGCCGAACACTGAAGCTTTCTTT. Full variable domain (rest looked up from reference TRBV7-9 and TRBJ1-1): DTGVSQNPRHKITKRGQNVTFRCDPISEHNRLYWYRQTLGQGPEFLTYFQNEAQLEKSRLLSDRFSAERPKGSFSTLEIQRTEQGDSAMYLCASSRYPGGVGPNTEAFFGQGTRLTVV.

The V call is TRBV13, the J call TRBJ1-1; maybe TRBD1 (5 bases). Germline V gene lookup returns CDR1 PRHDT and CDR2 FYEKMQ (reference sequence). The CDR3 contains 14 residues. The ends were cut back, 1 base at V and 13 bases at J, with 19 bases in the middle. The CDR3 bases are TGTGCCAGCAGCTTAGCTTCCGGGGGGATAGTCGGTTTCTTT. This sequence encodes CASSLASGGIVGFF.

This clone was observed once. The rearrangement links TRBV28 to TRBJ2-3; TRBD2 is a possible D gene (5 bases). The CDR3 is 16 residues long. V was trimmed by 8 bases and J by 4 bases, leaving 22 bases between them. Germline loops: CDR1 MDHEN, CDR2 SYDVKM. DNA for the CDR3: TGTGCCAGCCTCCCTCCCATAGGGAGCCGCGCAGATACGCAGTATTTT. This translates into CASLPPIGSRADTQYF. Full variable domain (rest looked up from reference TRBV28 and TRBJ2-3): DVKVTQSSRYLVKRTGEKVFLECVQDMDHENMFWYRQDPGLGLRLIYFSYDVKMKEKGDIPEGYSVSREKKERFSLILESASTNQTSMYLCASLPPIGSRADTQYFGPGTRLTVL.